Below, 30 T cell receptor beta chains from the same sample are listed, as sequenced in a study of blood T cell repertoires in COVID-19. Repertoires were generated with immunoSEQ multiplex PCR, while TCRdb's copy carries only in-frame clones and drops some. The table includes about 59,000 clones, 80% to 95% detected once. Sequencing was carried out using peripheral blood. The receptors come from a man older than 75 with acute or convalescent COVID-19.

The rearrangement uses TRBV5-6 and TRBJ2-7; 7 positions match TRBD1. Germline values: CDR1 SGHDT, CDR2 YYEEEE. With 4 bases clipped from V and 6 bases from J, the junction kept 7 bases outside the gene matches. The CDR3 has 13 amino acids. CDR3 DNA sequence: TGTGCCAGCAGCAGGGACAGCCAAGCCGAGCAGTACTTC. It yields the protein CASSRDSQAEQYF.

The CDR3 reads CAWGAGQVIYF. As DNA, the CDR3 is TGTGCCTGGGGGGCCGGGCAGGTCATATATTTT. The V call is TRBV30, the J call TRBJ1-3; TRBD1 might be the D (5 bases). The CDR3 extends over 11 amino acids. CDR1 is GTSNPN and CDR2 is SVGIG in the germline V gene (reference sequence). Trimming took off 5 bases at V and 12 bases at J, with 14 bases between the two ends.

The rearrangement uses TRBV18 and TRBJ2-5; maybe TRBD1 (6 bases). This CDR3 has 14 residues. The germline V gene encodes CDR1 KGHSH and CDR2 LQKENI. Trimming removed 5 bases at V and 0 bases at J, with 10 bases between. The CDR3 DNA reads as TGTGCCAGCTCAACCTACAGGGACCAAGAGACCCAGTACTTC. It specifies CASSTYRDQETQYF.

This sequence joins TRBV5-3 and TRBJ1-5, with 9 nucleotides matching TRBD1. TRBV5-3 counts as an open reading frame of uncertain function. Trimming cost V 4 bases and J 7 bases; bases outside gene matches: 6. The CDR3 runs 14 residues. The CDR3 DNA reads TGTGCCAGAAGCAGGACAGGGGTCGGCCAGCCCCAGCATTTT. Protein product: CARSRTGVGQPQHF.

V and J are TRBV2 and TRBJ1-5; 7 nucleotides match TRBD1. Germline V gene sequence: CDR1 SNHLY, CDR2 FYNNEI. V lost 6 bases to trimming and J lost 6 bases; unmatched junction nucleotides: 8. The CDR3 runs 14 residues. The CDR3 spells CASSSGQRGQPQHF. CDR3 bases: TGTGCCAGCAGCTCGGGACAGAGGGGTCAGCCCCAGCATTTT.

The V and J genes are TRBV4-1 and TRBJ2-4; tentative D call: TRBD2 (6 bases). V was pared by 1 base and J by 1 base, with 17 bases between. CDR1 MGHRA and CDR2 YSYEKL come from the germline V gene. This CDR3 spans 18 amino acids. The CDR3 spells CASSQVRQAGPAKNIQYF. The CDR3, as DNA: TGCGCCAGCAGCCAAGTAAGGCAAGCGGGCCCGGCCAAAAACATTCAGTACTTC.

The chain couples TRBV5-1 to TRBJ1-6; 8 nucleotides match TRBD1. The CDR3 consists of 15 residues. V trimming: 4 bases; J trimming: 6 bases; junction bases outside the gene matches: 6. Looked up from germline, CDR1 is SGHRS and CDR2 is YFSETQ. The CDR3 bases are TGCGCCAGCAGCAAGGACAGGGTGGGTAATTCACCCCTCCACTTT. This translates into CASSKDRVGNSPLHF.

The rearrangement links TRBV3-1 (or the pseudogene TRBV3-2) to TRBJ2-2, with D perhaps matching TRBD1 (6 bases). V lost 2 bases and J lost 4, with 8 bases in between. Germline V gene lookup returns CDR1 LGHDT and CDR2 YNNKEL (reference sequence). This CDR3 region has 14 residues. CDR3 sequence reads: CASSQLRGTGELFF. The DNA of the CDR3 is TGTGCCAGCAGCCAACTCAGGGGCACCGGGGAGCTGTTTTTT.

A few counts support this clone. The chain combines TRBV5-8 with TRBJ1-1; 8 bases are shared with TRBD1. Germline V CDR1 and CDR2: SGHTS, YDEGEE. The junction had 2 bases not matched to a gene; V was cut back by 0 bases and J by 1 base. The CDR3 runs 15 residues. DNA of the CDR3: TGTGCCAGCAGCTTGGGACAGGGGTGGAACACTGAAGCTTTCTTT. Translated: CASSLGQGWNTEAFF.

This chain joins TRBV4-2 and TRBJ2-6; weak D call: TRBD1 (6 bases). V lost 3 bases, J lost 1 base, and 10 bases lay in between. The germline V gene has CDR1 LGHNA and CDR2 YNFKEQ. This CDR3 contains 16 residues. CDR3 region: CASSQTTGSGANVLTF. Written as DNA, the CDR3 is TGTGCCAGCAGCCAGACAACAGGGTCTGGGGCCAACGTCCTGACTTTC.

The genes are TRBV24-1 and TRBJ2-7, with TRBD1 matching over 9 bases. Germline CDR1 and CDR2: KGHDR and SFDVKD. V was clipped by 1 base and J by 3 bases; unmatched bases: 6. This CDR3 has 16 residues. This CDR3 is CATSDFLRDRVYEQYF. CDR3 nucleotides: TGTGCCACCAGTGATTTTCTCCGGGACAGGGTCTACGAGCAGTACTTC.

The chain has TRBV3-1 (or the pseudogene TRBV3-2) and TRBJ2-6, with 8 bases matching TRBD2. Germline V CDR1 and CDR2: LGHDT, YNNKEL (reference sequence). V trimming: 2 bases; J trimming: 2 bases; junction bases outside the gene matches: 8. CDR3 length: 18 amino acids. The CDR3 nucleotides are TGTGCCAGCAGCCAACGCCCGGGACTAGTTACTGGGGCCAACGTCCTGACTTTC. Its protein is CASSQRPGLVTGANVLTF.

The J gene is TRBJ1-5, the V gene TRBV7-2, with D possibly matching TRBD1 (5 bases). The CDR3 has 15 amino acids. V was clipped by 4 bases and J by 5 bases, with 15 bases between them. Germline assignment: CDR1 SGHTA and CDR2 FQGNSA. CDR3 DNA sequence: TGTGCCAGCAGCTCGGGGGGGAGGGTGGATCAGCCCCAGCATTTT. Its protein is CASSSGGRVDQPQHF.

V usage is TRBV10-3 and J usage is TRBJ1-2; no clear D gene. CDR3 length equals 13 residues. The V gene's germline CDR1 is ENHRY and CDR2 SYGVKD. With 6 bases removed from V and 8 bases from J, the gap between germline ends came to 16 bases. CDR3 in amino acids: CAISGIEGGGYTF. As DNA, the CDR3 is TGTGCCATCAGCGGAATTGAGGGTGGCGGCTACACCTTC.

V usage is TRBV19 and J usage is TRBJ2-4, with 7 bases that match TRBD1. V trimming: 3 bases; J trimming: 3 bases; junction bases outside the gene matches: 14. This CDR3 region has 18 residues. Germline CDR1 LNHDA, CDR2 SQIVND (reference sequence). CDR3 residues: CASSIWGQTTWDKNIQYF. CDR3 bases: TGTGCCAGTAGTATCTGGGGACAGACTACTTGGGACAAAAACATTCAGTACTTC.

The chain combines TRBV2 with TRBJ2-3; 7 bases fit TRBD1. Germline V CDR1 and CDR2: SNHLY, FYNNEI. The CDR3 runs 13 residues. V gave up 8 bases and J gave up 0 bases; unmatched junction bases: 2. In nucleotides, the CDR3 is TGTGCCAGCTGGGGACAGAGCACAGATACGCAGTATTTT. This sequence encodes CASWGQSTDTQYF.

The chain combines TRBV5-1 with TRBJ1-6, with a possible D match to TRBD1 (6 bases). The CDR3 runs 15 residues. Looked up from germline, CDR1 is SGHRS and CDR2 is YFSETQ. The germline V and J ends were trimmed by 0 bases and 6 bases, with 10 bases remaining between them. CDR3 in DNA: TGCGCCAGCAGCTTGGATGTCAGGGGTAATTCACCCCTCCACTTT. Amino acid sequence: CASSLDVRGNSPLHF.

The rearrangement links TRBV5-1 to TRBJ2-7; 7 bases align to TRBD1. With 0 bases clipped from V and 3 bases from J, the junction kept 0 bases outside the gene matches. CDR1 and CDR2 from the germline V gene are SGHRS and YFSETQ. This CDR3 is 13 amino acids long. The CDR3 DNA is TGCGCCAGCAGCTTGGACAGGGGCTACGAGCAGTACTTC. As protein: CASSLDRGYEQYF.

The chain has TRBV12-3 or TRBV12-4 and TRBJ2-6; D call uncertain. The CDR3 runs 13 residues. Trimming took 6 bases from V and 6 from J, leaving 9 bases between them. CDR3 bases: TGTGCCAGCAGCTCCGACTCGGCCAACGTCCTGACTTTC. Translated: CASSSDSANVLTF.

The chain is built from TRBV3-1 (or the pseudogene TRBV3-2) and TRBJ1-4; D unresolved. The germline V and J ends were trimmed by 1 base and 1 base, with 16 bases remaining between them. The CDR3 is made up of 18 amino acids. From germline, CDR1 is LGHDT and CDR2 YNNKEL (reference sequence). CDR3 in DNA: TGTGCCAGCAGCCAAGCCCCTCCCGTTCGTTTAACTAATGAAAAACTGTTTTTT. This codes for CASSQAPPVRLTNEKLFF.

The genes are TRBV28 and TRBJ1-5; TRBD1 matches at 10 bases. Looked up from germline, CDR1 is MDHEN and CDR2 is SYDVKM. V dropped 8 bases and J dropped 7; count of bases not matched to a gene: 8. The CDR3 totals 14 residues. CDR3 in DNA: TGTGCCAGCGTTGGGACAGGGGTGGTCCAGCCCCAGCATTTT. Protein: CASVGTGVVQPQHF.

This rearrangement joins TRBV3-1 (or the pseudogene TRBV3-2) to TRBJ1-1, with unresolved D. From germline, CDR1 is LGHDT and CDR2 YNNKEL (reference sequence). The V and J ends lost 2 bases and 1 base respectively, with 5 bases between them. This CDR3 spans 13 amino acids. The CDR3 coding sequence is TGTGCCAGCAGCCAAATCTGGAACACTGAAGCTTTCTTT. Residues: CASSQIWNTEAFF.

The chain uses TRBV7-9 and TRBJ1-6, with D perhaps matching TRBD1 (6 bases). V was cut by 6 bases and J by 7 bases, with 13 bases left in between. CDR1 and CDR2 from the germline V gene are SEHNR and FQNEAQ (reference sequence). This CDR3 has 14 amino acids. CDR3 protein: CASRQDRVNSPLHF. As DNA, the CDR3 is TGTGCCAGCAGACAGGACAGAGTGAATTCACCCCTCCACTTT.

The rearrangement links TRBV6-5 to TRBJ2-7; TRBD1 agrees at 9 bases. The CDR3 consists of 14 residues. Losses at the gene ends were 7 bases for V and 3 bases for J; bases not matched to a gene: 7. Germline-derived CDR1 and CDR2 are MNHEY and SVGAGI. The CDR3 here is CASKGQGTFYEQYF. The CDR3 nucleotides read TGTGCCAGCAAAGGACAGGGGACTTTCTACGAGCAGTACTTC.

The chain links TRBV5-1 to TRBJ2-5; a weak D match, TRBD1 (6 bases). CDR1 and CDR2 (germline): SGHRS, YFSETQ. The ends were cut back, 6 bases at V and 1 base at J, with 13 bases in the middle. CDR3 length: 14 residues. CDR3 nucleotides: TGCGCCAGCACCTGGGGGCCGGTCCAAGAGACCCAGTACTTC. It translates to CASTWGPVQETQYF.

The CDR3: CASSSGAEQFF. CDR3 coding DNA: TGTGCCAGCAGCAGCGGAGCAGAGCAGTTCTTC. V is TRBV11-3 and J is TRBJ2-1, with D tentatively TRBD2 (5 bases). The CDR3 sequence is 11 residues long. The germline V gene has CDR1 SGHNT and CDR2 YENEEA. The germline V and J ends were trimmed by 5 bases and 10 bases, with 9 bases remaining between them. The whole variable domain, remainder taken from reference TRBV11-3 and TRBJ2-1, is EAGVVQSPRYKIIEKKQPVAFWCNPISGHNTLYWYLQNLGQGPELLIRYENEEAVDDSQLPKDRFSAERLKGVDSTLKIQPAELGDSAVYLCASSSGAEQFFGPGTRLTVL.

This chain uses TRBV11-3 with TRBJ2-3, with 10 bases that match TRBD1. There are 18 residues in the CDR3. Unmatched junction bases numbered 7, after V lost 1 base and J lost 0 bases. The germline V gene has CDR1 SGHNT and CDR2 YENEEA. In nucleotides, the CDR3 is TGTGCCAGCAGCTTAGGTCTGTTGGGACAGGGGAGCACAGATACGCAGTATTTT. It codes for CASSLGLLGQGSTDTQYF.

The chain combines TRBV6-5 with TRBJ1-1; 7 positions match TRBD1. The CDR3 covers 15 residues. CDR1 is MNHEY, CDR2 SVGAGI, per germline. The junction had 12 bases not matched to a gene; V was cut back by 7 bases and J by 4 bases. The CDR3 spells CASKKEGARGTEAFF. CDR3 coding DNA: TGTGCCAGCAAGAAGGAGGGGGCGCGGGGCACTGAAGCTTTCTTT.

The CDR3: CASSLGQLFSGNTIYF. The CDR3 nucleotides are TGTGCCAGCAGCCTCGGACAGCTCTTCTCTGGAAACACCATATATTTT. The V gene is TRBV7-8, the J gene TRBJ1-3; tentatively, D is TRBD1 (6 bases). The CDR3 consists of 16 residues. Germline V gene lookup returns CDR1 SGHVS and CDR2 FQNEAQ. V shed 5 bases and J shed 0 bases, with 14 bases lying between them.

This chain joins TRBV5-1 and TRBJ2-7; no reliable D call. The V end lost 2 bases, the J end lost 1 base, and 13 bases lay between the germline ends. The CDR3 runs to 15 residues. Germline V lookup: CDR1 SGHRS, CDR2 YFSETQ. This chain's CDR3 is CASSLDTLHSYEQYF. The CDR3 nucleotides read TGCGCCAGCAGCTTAGACACACTTCATTCCTACGAGCAGTACTTC.